This T cell receptor beta chain was profiled in a study of shared clonotypes between healthy human individuals (dated by TCRdb to 2020 to 2022). In the study overall: The cohort comprised a couple of women and a few men aged 18 to 49 years. For each donor, CD4 naive and CD4 memory were each run on three plates, CD8 naive on two plates, and CD8 memory on one plate. The study deeply sequenced blood TCR repertoires of 5 or 6 healthy adults to estimate repertoire size and the extent of clonotype sharing between individuals. To increase sequencing depth and limit assay-specific biases, TCR repertoire library preparation and sequencing were carried out by different laboratories using diverse techniques. Each donor's leukapheresis produced roughly between about 0.8 and 8.9 billion PBMCs. The paper's findings and limits, for the study overall: The small number of donors limited the genetic and exposure-history diversity represented. Even with the large sequencing depth, rarefaction of the sorted-subset datasets indicated that sequencing was incomplete. Sharing across a few donors was observed for about 4.8% of naive CD4, over 3% of naive CD8, over 2% of memory CD4, and about 0.4% of memory CD8 clonotypes. Estimated clonotype richness was generally larger for naive than for memory subsets. Sampling was restricted to blood, and TCR repertoires in tissue are likely to differ from TCR repertoires in blood. Based on pairwise subsampling, the degree of clonotype sharing among donors was expected to be affected by sequencing depth. Higher generation probabilities were observed for clonotypes shared by all four sorted-subset donors than for non-shared clonotypes.

Comment on this clone: Its antigen remains unidentified. No much larger clone is present one base from it, and per-base qualities are unavailable.

TCR CDR3 regions were amplified from genomic DNA by multiplex PCR using the deep immunoSEQ assay. Extracted genomic DNA from each cell subset was spread evenly across all wells of several immunoSEQ 96-well plates, with each plate serving as a replicate. Each replicate PCR for sorted subsets received 150 to 250 ng genomic DNA, equal to roughly 29,000 T cell genomes. Purified libraries were quantified with a Qubit 3.0 fluorometer, sized on a Bioanalyzer 2100, and re-quantified with the KAPA Library Quantification kit. Every immunoSEQ 96-well plate was sequenced on a dedicated single-read 150-cycle Illumina NextSeq 550 flow cell. Under the source paper's analysis protocol: Because only junctional sequences without quality scores were contained in the immunoSEQ output, filtering matching that applied to full-length reads could not be performed. Sequences were annotated with PyIR, a Python wrapper for IgBLAST v1.9, using IMGT germline references to assign V/J genes and CDR3. Reads were removed for weak V/J assignments (E-value above 1e-6), missing CDR3, stop codons, out-of-frame junctions, or ambiguous translated residues. V3J clonotypes were defined by identical inferred V gene, J gene, and CDR3 amino acid sequence. Percentage overlap between repertoires was calculated by dividing the number of shared unique clonotypes by the size of the smaller repertoire. Three approaches were used to assess repertoire richness: RTK rarefaction, the Chao1 estimator, and Recon v2.1 estimates of unobserved clonotypes. For all TCRbeta clonotypes obtained by the gDNA method from a few donors, generation probabilities were computed with OLGA. Sourced from immuneACCESS, this table was stored by TCRdb with only in-frame sequences that have V and J called. A share of the clones is absent; for the studies checked, an unresolved V gene accounts for under half, and the remainder has no known explanation. V and J calls and clone size follow that table, whereas D and trimming were derived from the DNA. The sample table lists around 550,000 clones, roughly 96% of them with a count of one. The ten top clones hold approximately 0.11% of the sample.

CD8 naive samples consisted of CD45RO-negative cells that were positively selected for CCR7, yielding a CD45RA+CCR7+ population without TemRA cells. Healthy HIV-negative adults with no recently reported acute infections or vaccinations were included as donors. All donors were Caucasian adults living in Nashville, Tennessee, USA. After blood collection by leukapheresis, PBMCs were isolated using Ficoll-Histopaque density gradient centrifugation and then cryopreserved in the vapor phase of liquid nitrogen. Analytical flow cytometry was used to check the purity and quantity of every magnetically sorted T cell population. Each sorted fraction had its genomic DNA isolated and then quantified by UV absorbance on a Nanodrop 2000c. The clonotype comes from a woman in her 30s in good health. Sequenced sample: naive CD8+ T cells sorted from blood. In light of the paper, this sample's cell subset or site label describes: CD45RA+CCR7+.

The CDR3 protein is CASSPIGADSPGANVLTF. The nucleotides read TGTGCCAGCAGCCCCATTGGGGCGGACAGTCCTGGGGCCAACGTCCTGACTTTC. This chain is built from TRBV7-2 and TRBJ2-6; the D region possibly corresponds to TRBD1 (6 bases align). The germline V gene specifies SGHTA as CDR1 and FQGNSA as CDR2. The CDR3, from cysteine to phenylalanine, totals 18 residues. The kept DNA is CDR3 alone, 54 bases in frame from the first base. Trimming at the junction amounts to 5 bases on V and 2 bases on J, and the germline ends lie 19 bases apart.